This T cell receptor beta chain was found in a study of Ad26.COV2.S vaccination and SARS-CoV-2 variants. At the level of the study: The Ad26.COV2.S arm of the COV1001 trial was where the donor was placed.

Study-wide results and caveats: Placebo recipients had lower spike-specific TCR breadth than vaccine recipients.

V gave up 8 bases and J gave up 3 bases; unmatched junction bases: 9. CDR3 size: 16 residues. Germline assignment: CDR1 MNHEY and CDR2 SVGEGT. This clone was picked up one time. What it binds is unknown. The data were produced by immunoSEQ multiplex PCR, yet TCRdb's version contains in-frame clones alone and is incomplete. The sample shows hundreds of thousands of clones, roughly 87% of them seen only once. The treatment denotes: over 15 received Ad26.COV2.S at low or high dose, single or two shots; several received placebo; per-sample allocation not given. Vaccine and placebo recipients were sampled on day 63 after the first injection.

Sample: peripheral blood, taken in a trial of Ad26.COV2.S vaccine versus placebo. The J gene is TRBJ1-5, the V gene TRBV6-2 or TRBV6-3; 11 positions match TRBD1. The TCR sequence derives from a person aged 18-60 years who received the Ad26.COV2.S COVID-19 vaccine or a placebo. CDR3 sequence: CASRPGTGGFNQPQHF. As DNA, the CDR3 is TGTGCCAGCCGCCCCGGGACAGGGGGATTCAATCAGCCCCAGCATTTT.